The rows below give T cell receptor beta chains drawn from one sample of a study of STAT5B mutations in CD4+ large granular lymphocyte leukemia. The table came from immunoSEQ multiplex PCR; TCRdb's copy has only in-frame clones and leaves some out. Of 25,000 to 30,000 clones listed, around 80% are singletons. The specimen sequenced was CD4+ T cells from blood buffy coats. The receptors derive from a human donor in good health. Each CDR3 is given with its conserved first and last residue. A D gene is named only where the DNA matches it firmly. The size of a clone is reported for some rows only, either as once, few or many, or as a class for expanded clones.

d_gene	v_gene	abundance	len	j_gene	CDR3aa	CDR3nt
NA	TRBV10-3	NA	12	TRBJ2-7	CAISESLYEQYF	TGTGCCATCAGTGAGTCGCTATACGAGCAGTACTTC
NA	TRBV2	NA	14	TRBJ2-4	CASTPRGSKNIQYF	TGTGCCAGCACGCCCCGGGGGTCCAAAAACATTCAGTACTTC
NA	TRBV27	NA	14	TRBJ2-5	CASSPLDSAETQYF	TGTGCCAGCAGTCCCCTGGACTCGGCCGAGACCCAGTACTTC
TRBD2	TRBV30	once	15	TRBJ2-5	CAWSPGMVAGETQYF	TGTGCCTGGAGTCCAGGCATGGTAGCGGGCGAGACCCAGTACTTC
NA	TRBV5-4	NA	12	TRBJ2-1	CASSHGRDEQFF	TGTGCCAGCAGCCATGGCAGGGATGAGCAGTTCTTC
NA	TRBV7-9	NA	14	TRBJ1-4	CASSLAPIWEKLFF	TGTGCCAGCAGCTTAGCCCCGATCTGGGAAAAACTGTTTTTT
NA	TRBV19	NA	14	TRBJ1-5	CASSEGRGGQPQHF	TGTGCCAGTAGTGAGGGCAGGGGAGGACAGCCCCAGCATTTT
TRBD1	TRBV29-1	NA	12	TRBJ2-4	CSARDSGNIQYF	TGCAGCGCCCGGGACAGTGGAAACATTCAGTACTTC
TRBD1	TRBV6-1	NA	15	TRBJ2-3	CASSGTGAYTDTQYF	TGTGCCAGCAGTGGTACAGGGGCTTACACAGATACGCAGTATTTT
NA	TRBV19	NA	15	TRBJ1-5	CASSISGNSNQPQHF	TGTGCCAGTAGTATATCCGGGAATAGCAATCAGCCCCAGCATTTT
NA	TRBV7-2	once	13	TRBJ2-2	CASSLDGTGELFF	TGTGCCAGCAGCTTAGACGGGACCGGGGAGCTGTTTTTT
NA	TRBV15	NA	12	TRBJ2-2	CATSRGQEELFF	TGTGCCACCAGCAGAGGGCAGGAGGAGCTGTTTTTT
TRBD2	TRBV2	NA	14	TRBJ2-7	CASRVLAGGGEQYF	TGTGCCAGCAGAGTACTAGCGGGAGGGGGGGAGCAGTACTTC
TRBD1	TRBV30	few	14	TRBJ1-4	CAWTTGQGNEKLFF	TGTGCCTGGACTACGGGACAGGGGAATGAAAAACTGTTTTTT
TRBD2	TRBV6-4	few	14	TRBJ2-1	CASSLSGTYNEQFF	TGTGCCAGCAGTCTCAGCGGGACTTACAATGAGCAGTTCTTC
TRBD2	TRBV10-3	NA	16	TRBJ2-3	CAISPFGAGGTDTQYF	TGTGCCATCAGTCCCTTTGGGGCGGGGGGCACAGATACGCAGTATTTT